What follows is one T cell receptor beta chain and its context. TCRdb recomputed calls from the RT-PCR reads with MiXCR, one row per CDR3 protein. The table records 650,000 to 800,000 distinct CDR3 sequences, 14% of them present only once. Germline V gene data show CDR1 as DFQATT and CDR2 as SNEGSKA (reference sequence). The junction had 10 bases not matched to a gene; V was cut back by 5 bases and J by 6 bases. CDR3 length equals 14 residues. The TCR originated in a female donor in good health, serving as a healthy control. The rearrangement joins TRBV20-1 to TRBJ1-1; 9 bases align to TRBD1. Sequenced input: memory CD4+ T cells from blood. The CDR3 sequence is CSAGGTGSFPEAFF. The CDR3 bases are TGCAGTGCTGGCGGGACAGGGAGTTTCCCTGAAGCTTTCTTT.